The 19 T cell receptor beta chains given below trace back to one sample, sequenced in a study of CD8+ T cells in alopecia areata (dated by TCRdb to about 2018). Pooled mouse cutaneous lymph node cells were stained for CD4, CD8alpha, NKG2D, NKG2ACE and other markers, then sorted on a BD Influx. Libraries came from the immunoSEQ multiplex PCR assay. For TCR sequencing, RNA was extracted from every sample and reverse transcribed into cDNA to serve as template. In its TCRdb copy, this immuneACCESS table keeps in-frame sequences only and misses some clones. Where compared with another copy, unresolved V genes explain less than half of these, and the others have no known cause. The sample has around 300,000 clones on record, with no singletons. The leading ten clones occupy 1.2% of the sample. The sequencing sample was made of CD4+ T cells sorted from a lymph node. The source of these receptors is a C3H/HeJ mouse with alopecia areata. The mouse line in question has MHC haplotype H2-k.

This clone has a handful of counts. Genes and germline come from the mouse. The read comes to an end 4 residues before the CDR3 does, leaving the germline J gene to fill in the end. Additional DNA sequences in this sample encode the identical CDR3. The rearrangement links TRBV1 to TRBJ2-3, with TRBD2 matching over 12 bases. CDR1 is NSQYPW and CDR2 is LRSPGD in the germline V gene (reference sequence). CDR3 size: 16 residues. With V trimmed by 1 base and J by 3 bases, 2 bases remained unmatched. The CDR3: CTCSAVGTGGAETLYF. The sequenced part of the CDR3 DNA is TGCACCTGCAGTGCAGTCGGGACTGGGGGGGCAGAA.

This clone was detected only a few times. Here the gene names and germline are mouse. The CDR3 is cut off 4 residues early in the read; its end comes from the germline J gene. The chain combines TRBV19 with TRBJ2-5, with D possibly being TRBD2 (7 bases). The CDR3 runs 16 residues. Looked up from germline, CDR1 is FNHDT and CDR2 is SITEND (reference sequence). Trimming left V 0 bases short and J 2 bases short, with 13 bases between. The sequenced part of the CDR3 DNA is TGTGCCAGCAGTATAGGGGGGGCGTTTGGCCAAGAC. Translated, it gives CASSIGGAFGQD. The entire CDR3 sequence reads CASSIGGAFGQDTQYF.

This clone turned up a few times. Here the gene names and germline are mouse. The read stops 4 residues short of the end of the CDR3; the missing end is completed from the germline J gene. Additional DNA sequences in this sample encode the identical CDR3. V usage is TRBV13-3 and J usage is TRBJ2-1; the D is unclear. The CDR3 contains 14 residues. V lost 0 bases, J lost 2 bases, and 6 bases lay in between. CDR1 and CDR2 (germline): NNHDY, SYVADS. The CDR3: CASSDGQYYAEQFF. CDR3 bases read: TGTGCCAGCAGTGATGGCCAGTACTATGCT.

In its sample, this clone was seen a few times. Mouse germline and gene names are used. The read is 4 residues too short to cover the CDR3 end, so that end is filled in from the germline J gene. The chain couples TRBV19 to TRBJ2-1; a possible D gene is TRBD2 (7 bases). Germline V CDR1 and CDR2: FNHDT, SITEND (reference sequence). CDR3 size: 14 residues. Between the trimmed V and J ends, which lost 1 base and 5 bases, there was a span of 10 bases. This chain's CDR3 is CASSISGGHAEQFF. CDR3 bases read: TGTGCCAGCAGTATAAGTGGGGGGCATGCT.

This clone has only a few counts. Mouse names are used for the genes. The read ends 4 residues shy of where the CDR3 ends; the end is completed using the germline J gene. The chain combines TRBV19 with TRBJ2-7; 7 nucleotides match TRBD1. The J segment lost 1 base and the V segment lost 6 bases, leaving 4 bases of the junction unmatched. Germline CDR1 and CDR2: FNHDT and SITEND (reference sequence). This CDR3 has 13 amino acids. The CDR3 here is CASTPGQSYEQYF. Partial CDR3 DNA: TGTGCCAGCACCCCGGGACAGTCCTAT.

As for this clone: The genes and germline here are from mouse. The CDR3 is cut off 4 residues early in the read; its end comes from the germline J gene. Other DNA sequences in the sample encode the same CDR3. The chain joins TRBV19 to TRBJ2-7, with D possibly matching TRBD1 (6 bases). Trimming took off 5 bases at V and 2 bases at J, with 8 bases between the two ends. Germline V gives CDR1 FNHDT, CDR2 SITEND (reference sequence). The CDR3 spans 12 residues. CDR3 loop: CASRGTPYEQYF. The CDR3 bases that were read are TGTGCCAGCAGAGGGACACCCTAT.

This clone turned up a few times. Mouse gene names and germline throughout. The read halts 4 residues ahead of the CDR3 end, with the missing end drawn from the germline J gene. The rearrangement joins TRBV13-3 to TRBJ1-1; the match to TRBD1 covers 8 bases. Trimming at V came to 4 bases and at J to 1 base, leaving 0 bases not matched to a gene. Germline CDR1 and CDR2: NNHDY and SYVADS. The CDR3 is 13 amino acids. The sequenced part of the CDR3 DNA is TGTGCCAGCAGTACAGGGGGGAACACA. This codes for CASSTGGNT. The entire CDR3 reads CASSTGGNTEVFF.

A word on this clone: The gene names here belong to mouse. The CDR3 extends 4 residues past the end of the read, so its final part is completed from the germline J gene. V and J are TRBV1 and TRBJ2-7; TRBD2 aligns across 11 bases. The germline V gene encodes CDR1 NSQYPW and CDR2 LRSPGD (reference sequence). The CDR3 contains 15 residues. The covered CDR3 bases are TGCACCTGCAGTGCAGATGCGACTGGGGGGGAT. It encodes CTCSADATGGD. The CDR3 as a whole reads CTCSADATGGDEQYF.

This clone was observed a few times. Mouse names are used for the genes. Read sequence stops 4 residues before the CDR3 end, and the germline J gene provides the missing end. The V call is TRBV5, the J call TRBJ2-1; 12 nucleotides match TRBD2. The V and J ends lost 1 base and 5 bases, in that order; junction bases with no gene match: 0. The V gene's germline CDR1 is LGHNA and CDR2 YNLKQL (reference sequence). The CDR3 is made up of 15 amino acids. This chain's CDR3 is CASSQGDWGDAEQFF. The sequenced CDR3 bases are TGTGCCAGCAGCCAAGGGGACTGGGGGGATGCT.

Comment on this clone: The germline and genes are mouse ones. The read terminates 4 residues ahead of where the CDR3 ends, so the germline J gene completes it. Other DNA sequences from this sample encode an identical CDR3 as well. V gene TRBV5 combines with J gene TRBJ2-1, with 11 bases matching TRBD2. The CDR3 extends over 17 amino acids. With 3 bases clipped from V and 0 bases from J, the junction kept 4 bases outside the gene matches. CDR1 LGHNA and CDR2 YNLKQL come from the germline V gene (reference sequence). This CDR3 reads CASSHPGTGGNYAEQFF. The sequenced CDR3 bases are TGTGCCAGCAGCCACCCTGGGACTGGGGGTAACTATGCT.

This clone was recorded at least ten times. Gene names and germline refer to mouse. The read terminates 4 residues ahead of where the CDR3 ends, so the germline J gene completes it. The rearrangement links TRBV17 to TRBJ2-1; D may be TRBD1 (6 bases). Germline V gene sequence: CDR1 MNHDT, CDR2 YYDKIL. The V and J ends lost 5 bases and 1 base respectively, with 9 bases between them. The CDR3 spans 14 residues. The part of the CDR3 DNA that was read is TGTGCTAGCAGTGTGGACAGAAACTATGCT. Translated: CASSVDRNYA. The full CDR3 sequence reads CASSVDRNYAEQFF.

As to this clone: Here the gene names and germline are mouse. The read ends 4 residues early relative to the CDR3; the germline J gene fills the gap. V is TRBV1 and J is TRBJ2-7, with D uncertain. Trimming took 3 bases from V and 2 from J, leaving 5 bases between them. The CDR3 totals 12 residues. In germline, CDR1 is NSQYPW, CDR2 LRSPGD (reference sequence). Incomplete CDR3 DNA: TGCACCTGCAGTGCCAGAGCCTAT. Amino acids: CTCSARAY. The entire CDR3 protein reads CTCSARAYEQYF.

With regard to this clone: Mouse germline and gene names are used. CDR3 in amino acids: CTCSLRLGRTSAETLYF. The DNA read from the CDR3 is TGCACCTGCAGTCTCCGACTGGGGAGAACTAGTGCAGAA. This sequence joins TRBV1 and TRBJ2-3, with TRBD2 matching 8 bases. The read ends 4 residues before the CDR3 terminus; that terminus is restored from the germline J gene. The CDR3 has 17 residues. V gave up 5 bases and J gave up 0 bases; unmatched junction bases: 10. In germline, CDR1 is NSQYPW, CDR2 LRSPGD (reference sequence).

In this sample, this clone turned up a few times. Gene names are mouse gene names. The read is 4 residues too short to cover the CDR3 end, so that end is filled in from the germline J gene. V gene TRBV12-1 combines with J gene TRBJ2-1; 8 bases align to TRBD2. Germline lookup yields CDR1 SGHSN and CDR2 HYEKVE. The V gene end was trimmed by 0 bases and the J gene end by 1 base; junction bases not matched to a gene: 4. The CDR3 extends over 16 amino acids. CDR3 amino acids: CASSLSGGTNYAEQFF. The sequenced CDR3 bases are TGTGCCAGCTCTCTCTCTGGGGGGACCAACTATGCT.

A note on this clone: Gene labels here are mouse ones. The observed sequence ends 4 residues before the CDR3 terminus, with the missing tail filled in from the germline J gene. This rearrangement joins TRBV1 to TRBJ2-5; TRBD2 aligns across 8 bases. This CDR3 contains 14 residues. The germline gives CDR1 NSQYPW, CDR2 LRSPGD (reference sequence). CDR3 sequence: CTCSVDWGEDTQYF. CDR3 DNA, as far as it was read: TGCACCTGCAGTGTCGACTGGGGAGAAGAC.

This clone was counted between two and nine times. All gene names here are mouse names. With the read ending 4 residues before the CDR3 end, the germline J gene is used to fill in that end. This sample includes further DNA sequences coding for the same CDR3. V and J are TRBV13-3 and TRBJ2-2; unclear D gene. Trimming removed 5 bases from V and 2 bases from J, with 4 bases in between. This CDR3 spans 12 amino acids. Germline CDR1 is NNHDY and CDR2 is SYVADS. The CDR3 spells CASRRNTGQLYF. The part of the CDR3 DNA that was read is TGTGCCAGCAGGAGGAACACCGGG.

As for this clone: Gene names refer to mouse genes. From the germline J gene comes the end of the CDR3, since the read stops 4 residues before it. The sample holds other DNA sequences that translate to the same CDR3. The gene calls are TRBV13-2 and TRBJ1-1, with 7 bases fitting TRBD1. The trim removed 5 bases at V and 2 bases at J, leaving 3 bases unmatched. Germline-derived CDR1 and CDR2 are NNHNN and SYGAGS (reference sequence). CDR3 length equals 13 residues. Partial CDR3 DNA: TGTGCCAGCGGAACAGGGGCCAACACA. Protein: CASGTGANT. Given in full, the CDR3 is CASGTGANTEVFF.

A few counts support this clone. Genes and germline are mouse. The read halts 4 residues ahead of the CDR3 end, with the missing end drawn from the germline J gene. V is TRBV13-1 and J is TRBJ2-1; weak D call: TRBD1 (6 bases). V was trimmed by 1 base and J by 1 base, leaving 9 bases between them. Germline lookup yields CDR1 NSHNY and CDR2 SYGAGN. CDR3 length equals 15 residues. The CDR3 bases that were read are TGTGCCAGCAGTGATAGGGGGTCGAACTATGCT. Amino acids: CASSDRGSNYA. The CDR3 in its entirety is CASSDRGSNYAEQFF.

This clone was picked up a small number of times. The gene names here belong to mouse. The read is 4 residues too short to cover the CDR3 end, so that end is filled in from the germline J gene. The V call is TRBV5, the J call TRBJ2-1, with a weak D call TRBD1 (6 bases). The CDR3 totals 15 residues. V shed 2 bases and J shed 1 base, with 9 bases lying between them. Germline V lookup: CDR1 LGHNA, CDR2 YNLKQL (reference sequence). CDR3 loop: CASSQFGTNYAEQFF. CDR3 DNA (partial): TGTGCCAGCAGCCAATTCGGGACAAACTATGCT.